The clone carrying this TCR beta chain was counted at least ten times. Its antigen is currently unknown. This specimen belongs to a study of regulatory T cells in long-lasting Graves disease. On the study more broadly: Antithyroid drugs had been given to newly diagnosed Graves' patients for under 3 months.

Overall study results and limits: Newly diagnosed disease favored TRBV20-1 and TRBJ2-1 over persistent disease.

Noted time point: newly diagnosed GD, antithyroid drugs for less than 3 months. RNA isolated from PBMCs was used to make the TCR library. Germline V gives CDR1 LGHDT, CDR2 YNNKEL (reference sequence). The V end was cut by 0 bases, the J end by 10 bases, with 12 bases between. The CDR3 totals 13 residues. Relying on iRepertoire HTBI primers and Arm-PCR of CDR3 regions, the team built TCR beta libraries. MiXCR was run by TCRdb on the multiplex PCR reads, yielding one entry per CDR3 protein. Among 450,000 to 650,000 distinct CDR3 sequences, about 16% were seen once, and the ten largest hold 20% to 25%. The data also belong to a second study, concerning T cells in Graves' hyperthyroidism and ophthalmopathy. Per that study: Carried out on the TCR CDR3, a first-round RT-PCR used the HTBI primer set. The model's output predicted ophthalmopathy at a median of 6.5 months prior to onset.

The origin of this receptor is a woman aged 35-65 years with Graves disease. The chain carries TRBV3-1 and TRBJ1-1; D not resolved. Source: peripheral blood mononuclear cells (PBMCs), taken at new diagnosis, from a patient treated with antithyroid drugs. CDR3 residues: CASSQDLDNRAFF. The DNA for the CDR3 is TGTGCCAGCAGCCAAGATCTAGACAATCGAGCTTTCTTT.